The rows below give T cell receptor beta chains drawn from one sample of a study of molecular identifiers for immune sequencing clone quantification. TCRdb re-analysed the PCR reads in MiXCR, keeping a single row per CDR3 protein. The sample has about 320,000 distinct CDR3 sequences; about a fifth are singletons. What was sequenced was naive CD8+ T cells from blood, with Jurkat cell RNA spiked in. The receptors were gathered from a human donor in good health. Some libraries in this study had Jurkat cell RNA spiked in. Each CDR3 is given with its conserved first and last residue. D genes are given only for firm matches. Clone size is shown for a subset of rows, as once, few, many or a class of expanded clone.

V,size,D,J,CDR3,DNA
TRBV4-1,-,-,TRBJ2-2,CASSTNTDATNTGELFF,TGCGCCAGCAGCACCAACACCGACGCCACGAACACCGGGGAGCTGTTTTTT
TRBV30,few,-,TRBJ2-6,CAWSSQGTVGANVLTF,TGTGCCTGGAGTAGTCAGGGAACGGTTGGGGCCAACGTCCTGACTTTC
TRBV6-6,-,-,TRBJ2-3,CASSSPLTASSSSTDTQYF,TGTGCCAGCAGTTCCCCGCTTACGGCTAGCAGCTCTAGCACAGATACGCAGTATTTT
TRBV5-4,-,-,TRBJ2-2,CASSSDILGELFF,TGTGCCAGCAGCTCGGATATACTCGGGGAGCTGTTTTTT
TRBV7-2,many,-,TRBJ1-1,CASTDNALGMNTEAFF,TGTGCCAGCACCGACAACGCGCTGGGAATGAACACTGAAGCTTTCTTT
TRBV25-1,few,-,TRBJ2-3,CASTGQRERYF,TGTGCCAGCACCGGACAGAGGGAGCGGTATTTT
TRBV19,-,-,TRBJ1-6,CASSSTTGSLLHF,TGTGCCAGTAGTTCGACCACAGGTTCACTCCTCCACTTT
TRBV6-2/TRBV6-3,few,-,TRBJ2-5,CASRPSSGTQETQYF,TGTGCCAGCAGGCCCTCCTCCGGGACACAAGAGACCCAGTACTTC
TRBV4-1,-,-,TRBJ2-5,CASSQETVLQETQYF,TGCGCCAGCAGCCAAGAAACAGTATTACAAGAGACCCAGTACTTC
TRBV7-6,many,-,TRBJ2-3,CASSHREDTQYF,TGTGCCAGCAGCCACCGGGAAGATACGCAGTATTTT
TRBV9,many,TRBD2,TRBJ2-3,CASSYLAGETDTQYF,TGTGCCAGCAGCTACTTAGCGGGGGAAACAGATACGCAGTATTTT
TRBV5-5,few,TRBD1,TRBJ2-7,CASSWTGGGAYEQYF,TGTGCCAGCAGCTGGACAGGGGGAGGTGCCTACGAGCAGTACTTC
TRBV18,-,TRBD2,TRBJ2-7,CASSPTSGRRYEQYF,TGTGCCAGCTCACCCACTAGCGGGAGAAGGTACGAGCAGTACTTC
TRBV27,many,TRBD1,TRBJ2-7,CASSRQGAAYEQYF,TGTGCCAGCAGCCGACAGGGGGCGGCCTACGAGCAGTACTTC
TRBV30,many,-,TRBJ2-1,CAWSVGHQDAYNEQFF,TGTGCCTGGAGTGTTGGACACCAAGACGCCTACAATGAGCAGTTCTTC
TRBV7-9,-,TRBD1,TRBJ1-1,CASQGANTEAFF,TGTGCCAGCCAGGGGGCGAACACTGAAGCTTTCTTT
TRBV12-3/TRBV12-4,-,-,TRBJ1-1,CASSFSGGAVFTEAFF,TGTGCCAGCAGTTTTAGTGGGGGGGCGGTGTTTACTGAAGCTTTCTTT
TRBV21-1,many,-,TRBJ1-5,CASSTTDTGRGQPQHF,TGTGCCAGCAGCACGACAGATACGGGGAGGGGTCAGCCCCAGCATTTT
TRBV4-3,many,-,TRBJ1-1,CASSQTQGYRTEAFF,TGCGCCAGCAGCCAAACACAGGGTTACAGGACTGAAGCTTTCTTT
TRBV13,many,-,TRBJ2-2,CASSFLSGPGELFF,TGTGCCAGCAGCTTTTTAAGTGGTCCCGGGGAGCTGTTTTTT
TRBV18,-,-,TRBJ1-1,CASSPEGQNTEAFF,TGTGCCAGCTCACCCGAGGGACAGAACACTGAAGCTTTCTTT
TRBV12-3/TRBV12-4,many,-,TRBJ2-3,CASSLLVASTDTQYF,TGTGCCAGCAGTTTATTAGTGGCTAGCACAGATACGCAGTATTTT
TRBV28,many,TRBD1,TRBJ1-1,CATTRGWTGFSEAFF,TGTGCCACCACACGGGGCTGGACAGGTTTTTCTGAAGCTTTCTTT
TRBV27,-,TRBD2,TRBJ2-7,CASSPQRESSYEQYF,TGTGCCAGCAGTCCCCAGCGGGAGTCATCCTACGAGCAGTACTTC
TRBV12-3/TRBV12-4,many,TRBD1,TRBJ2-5,CASSLSGGEETQYF,TGTGCCAGCAGCCTATCAGGGGGCGAAGAGACCCAGTACTTC
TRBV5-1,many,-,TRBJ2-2,CASSLEIANTGELFF,TGCGCCAGCAGCTTAGAAATCGCGAACACCGGGGAGCTGTTTTTT
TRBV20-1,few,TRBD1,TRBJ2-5,CSARKDRGQETQYF,TGCAGTGCTAGAAAGGACAGGGGGCAAGAGACCCAGTACTTC
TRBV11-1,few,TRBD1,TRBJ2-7,CASSVSGTGDLLYEQYF,TGTGCCAGCAGCGTCTCCGGGACAGGGGACCTCCTCTACGAGCAGTACTTC
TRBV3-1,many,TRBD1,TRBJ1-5,CASSHDRDQPQHF,TGTGCCAGCAGTCACGACAGGGATCAGCCCCAGCATTTT
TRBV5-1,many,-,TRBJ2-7,CASSLVPAAYEQYF,TGCGCCAGCAGCTTGGTTCCGGCCGCCTACGAGCAGTACTTC
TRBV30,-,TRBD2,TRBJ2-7,CVWEAGVENYERYF,TGTGTCTGGGAGGCGGGAGTGGAGAACTACGAGCGGTACTTC
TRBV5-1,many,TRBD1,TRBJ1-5,CASSLAGTGINQPQHF,TGCGCCAGCAGCTTGGCCGGGACAGGCATAAATCAGCCCCAGCATTTT
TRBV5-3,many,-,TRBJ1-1,CARSLGYRRVQVTEAFF,TGTGCCAGAAGCTTGGGGTACCGCAGGGTCCAGGTCACTGAAGCTTTCTTT
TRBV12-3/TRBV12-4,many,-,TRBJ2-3,CASSTDRVDTQYF,TGTGCCAGCAGTACGGACAGAGTGGATACGCAGTATTTT
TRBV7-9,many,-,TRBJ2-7,CASQTSQSYEQYF,TGTGCCAGTCAGACCAGCCAGTCGTACGAGCAGTACTTC
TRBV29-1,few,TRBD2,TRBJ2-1,CSVEDTGTSWAEQFF,TGCAGCGTTGAAGATACGGGGACTAGTTGGGCTGAGCAGTTCTTC
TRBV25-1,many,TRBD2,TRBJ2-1,CASSEYSGGANEQFF,TGTGCCAGCAGTGAATATAGCGGGGGGGCCAATGAGCAGTTCTTC
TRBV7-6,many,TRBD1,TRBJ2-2,CASSPDRDANTGELFF,TGTGCCAGCAGCCCGGACAGGGATGCGAACACCGGGGAGCTGTTTTTT
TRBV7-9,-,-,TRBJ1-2,CASSSPPNYGYAF,TGTGCCAGCAGCTCGCCCCCCAACTATGGCTACGCCTTC
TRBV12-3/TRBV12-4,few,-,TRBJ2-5,CASSGALLLETQYF,TGTGCCAGCAGTGGGGCCCTGTTGTTAGAGACCCAGTACTTC
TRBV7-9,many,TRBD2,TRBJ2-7,CASRLETSGIPGEQYF,TGTGCCAGCAGGTTGGAGACTAGCGGGATACCGGGCGAGCAGTACTTC
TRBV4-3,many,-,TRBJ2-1,CASSQGWGPPYNEQFF,TGCGCCAGCAGCCAGGGGTGGGGGCCCCCCTACAATGAGCAGTTCTTC
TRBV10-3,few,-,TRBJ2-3,CAISDPGTTDTQYF,TGTGCCATCAGTGATCCTGGGACCACGGATACGCAGTATTTT
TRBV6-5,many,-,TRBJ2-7,CASSWGGNEQYF,TGTGCCAGCAGTTGGGGAGGAAACGAGCAGTACTTC
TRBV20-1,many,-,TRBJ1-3,CSAQPRGSGNTIYF,TGCAGTGCTCAGCCCAGGGGCTCTGGAAACACCATATATTTT
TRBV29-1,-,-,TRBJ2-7,CSVGDPGPTYEQYF,TGCAGCGTTGGGGACCCGGGCCCCACCTACGAACAGTACTTC
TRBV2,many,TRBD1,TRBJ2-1,CASSEGQGVYNEQFF,TGTGCCAGCAGTGAAGGGCAGGGGGTGTACAATGAGCAGTTCTTC
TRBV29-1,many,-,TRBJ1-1,CSVDAGVNTEAFF,TGCAGCGTTGACGCAGGAGTTAACACTGAAGCTTTCTTT
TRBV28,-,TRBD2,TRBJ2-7,CAGSSGLAYEQYF,TGTGCCGGCAGTTCGGGACTAGCCTACGAGCAGTACTTC
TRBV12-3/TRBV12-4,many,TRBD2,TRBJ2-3,CASSPDRGEGNSTDTQYF,TGTGCCAGCAGTCCCGATCGGGGGGAGGGTAACAGCACAGATACGCAGTATTTT
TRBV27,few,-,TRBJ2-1,CASTIGGGSYNEQFF,TGTGCCAGCACAATAGGGGGGGGCTCCTACAATGAGCAGTTCTTC
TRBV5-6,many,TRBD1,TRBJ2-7,CASSPFPGQGSHEQYF,TGTGCCAGCAGCCCGTTCCCGGGACAGGGGAGTCACGAGCAGTACTTC
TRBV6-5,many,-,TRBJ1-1,CASTQVQNTEAFF,TGTGCCAGCACACAGGTACAGAACACTGAAGCTTTCTTT
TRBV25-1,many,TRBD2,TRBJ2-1,CASSILAGDEQFF,TGTGCCAGCAGTATACTAGCGGGAGATGAGCAGTTCTTC
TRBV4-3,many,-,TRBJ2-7,CASSQDRPGNSEQYF,TGCGCCAGCAGCCAAGATCGGCCAGGGAATTCTGAGCAGTACTTC
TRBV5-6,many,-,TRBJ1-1,CASSIIEPTEAFF,TGTGCCAGCAGCATTATTGAACCCACTGAAGCTTTCTTT
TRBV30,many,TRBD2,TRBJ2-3,CAWSLTSGTDTQYF,TGTGCCTGGAGTCTGACTAGCGGCACAGATACGCAGTATTTT
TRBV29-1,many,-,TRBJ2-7,CSVGGVSSSRMVLEQYF,TGCAGCGTTGGGGGGGTCAGCTCTTCCCGAATGGTTCTGGAGCAGTACTTC